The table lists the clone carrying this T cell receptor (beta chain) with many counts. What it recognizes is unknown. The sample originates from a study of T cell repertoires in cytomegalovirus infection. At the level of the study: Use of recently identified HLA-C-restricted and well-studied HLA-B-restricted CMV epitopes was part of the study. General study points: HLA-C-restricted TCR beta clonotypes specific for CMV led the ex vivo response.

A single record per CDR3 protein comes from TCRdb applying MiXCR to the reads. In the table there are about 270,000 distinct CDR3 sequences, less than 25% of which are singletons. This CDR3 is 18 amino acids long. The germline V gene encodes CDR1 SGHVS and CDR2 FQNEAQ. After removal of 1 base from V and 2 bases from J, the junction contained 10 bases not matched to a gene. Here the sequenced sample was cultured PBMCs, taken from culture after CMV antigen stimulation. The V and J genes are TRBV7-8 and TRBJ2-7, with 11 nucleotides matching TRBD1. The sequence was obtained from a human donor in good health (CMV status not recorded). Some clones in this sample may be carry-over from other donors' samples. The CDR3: CASSLGTGGVESTYEQYF. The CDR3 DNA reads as TGTGCCAGCAGCTTAGGGACAGGGGGCGTTGAGTCTACCTACGAGCAGTACTTC.